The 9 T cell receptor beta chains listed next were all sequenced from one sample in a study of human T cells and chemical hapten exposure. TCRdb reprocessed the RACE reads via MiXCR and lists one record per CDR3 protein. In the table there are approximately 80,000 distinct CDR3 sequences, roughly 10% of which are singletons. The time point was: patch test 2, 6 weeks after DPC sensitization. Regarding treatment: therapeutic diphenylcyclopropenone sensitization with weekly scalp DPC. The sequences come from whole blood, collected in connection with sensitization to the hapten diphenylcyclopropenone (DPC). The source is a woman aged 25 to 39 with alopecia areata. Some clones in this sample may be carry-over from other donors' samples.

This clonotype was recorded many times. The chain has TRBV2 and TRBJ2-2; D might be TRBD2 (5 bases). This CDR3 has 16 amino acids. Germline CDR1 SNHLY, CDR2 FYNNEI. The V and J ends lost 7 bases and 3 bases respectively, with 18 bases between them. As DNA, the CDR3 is TGTGCCAGCAAAGCCCGATGGAGGACGGACACCGGGGAGCTGTTTTTT. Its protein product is CASKARWRTDTGELFF.

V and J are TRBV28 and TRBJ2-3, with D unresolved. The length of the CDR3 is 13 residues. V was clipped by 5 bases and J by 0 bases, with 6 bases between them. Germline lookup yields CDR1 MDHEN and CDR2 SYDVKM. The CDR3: CASSRTSTDTQYF. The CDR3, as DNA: TGTGCCAGCAGTCGTACTAGCACAGATACGCAGTATTTT.

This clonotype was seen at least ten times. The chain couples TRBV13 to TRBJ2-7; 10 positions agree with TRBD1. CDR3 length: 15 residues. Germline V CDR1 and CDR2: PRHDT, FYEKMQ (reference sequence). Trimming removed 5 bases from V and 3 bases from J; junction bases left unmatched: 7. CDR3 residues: CASSLSGQGYYEQYF. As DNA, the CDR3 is TGTGCCAGCAGCCTGTCGGGACAGGGGTACTACGAGCAGTACTTC.

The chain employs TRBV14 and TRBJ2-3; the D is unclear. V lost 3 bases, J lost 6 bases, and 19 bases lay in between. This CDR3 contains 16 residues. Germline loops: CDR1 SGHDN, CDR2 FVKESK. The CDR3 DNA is TGTGCCAGCAGCCAGGTTGCACACAACCTGAGGGATACGCAGTATTTT. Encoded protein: CASSQVAHNLRDTQYF. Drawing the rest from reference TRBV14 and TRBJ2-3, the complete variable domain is EAGVTQFPSHSVIEKGQTVTLRCDPISGHDNLYWYRRVMGKEIKFLLHFVKESKQDESGMPNNRFLAERTGGTYSTLKVQPAELEDSGVYFCASSQVAHNLRDTQYFGPGTRLTVL.

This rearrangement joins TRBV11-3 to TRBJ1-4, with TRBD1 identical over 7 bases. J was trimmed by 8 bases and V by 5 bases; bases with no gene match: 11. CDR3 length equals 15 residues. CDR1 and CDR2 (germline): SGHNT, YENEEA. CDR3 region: CASSRTRGRDEKLFF. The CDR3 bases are TGTGCCAGCAGCCGAACCAGGGGGAGAGACGAAAAACTGTTTTTT.

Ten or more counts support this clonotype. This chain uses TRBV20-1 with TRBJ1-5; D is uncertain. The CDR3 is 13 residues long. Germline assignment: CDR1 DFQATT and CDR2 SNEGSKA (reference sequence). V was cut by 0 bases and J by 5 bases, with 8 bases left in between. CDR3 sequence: CSAREEPDQPQHF. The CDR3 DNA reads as TGCAGTGCTAGAGAGGAACCCGATCAGCCCCAGCATTTT.

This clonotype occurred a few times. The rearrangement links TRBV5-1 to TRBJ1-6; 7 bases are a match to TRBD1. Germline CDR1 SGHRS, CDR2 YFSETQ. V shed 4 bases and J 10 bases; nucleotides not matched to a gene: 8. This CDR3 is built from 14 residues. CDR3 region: CASSSDRERSPLHF. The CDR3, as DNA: TGCGCCAGCAGCAGCGACAGGGAGAGATCACCCCTCCACTTT.

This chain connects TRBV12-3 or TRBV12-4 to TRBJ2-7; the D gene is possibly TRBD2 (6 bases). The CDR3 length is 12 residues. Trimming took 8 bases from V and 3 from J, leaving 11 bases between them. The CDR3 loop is CASRGGDYEQYF. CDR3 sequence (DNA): TGTGCCAGCCGCGGCGGGGACTACGAGCAGTACTTC.

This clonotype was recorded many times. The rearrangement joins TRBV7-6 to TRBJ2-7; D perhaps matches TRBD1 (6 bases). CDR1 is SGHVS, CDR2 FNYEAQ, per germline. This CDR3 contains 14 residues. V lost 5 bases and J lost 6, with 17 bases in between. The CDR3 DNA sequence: TGTGCCAGCAGCCCCAAGACAGGTTCTACCGAGCAGTACTTC. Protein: CASSPKTGSTEQYF.